This TCR beta chain was recorded in a study of Tregs in tolerant kidney transplant recipients. Broader study findings: Biological reproducibility was not directly addressed in this study. Validation in larger populations is needed because few patients were studied. Tregs expanded with activated donor B cells seemed most donor-specific.

The CDR3 is made up of 14 amino acids. Germline CDR1 is LNHDA and CDR2 is SQIVND (reference sequence). The V and J ends lost 1 base and 5 bases, in that order; junction bases with no gene match: 4. Method: immunoSEQ multiplex PCR; TCRdb's copy keeps in-frame clones and lacks some. The data contain 1,500 to 2,000 clones, roughly 62% of them singletons. Turning to this clone: The antigen remains unidentified.

The chain uses TRBV19 and TRBJ2-5; 7 bases align to TRBD1. The receptor was derived from a human donor in good health. The sample taken for sequencing was CD8+ T cells from blood cultured with allogeneic cells. CDR3 amino acids: CASSIVGGGETQYF. The CDR3 bases are TGTGCCAGTAGTATAGTAGGGGGCGGGGAGACCCAGTACTTC. The full variable domain, completed using reference TRBV19 and TRBJ2-5, is DGGITQSPKYLFRKEGQNVTLSCEQNLNHDAMYWYRQDPGQGLRLIYYSQIVNDFQKGDIAEGYSVSREKKESFPLTVTSAQKNPTAFYLCASSIVGGGETQYFGPGTRLLVL.